This T cell receptor (beta chain) derives from a study of somatic mutations in cytotoxic T cells in rheumatoid arthritis. By positive magnetic bead selection, CD4+ and CD8+ cells were isolated, and their purity was checked by flow cytometry. This clone was seen once. The method was immunoSEQ multiplex PCR; TCRdb's version includes in-frame clones alone and lacks a portion of them. The table shows 15,000 to 20,000 clones, with 82% occurring only once. Specimen: CD8+ T cells sorted from blood. This TCR was recovered from a woman aged 45-59 years with rheumatoid arthritis.

This chain's CDR3 is CASSWTGDNEQFF. The CDR3 DNA is TGCGCCAGCAGCTGGACAGGGGACAATGAGCAGTTCTTC. The V gene is TRBV5-1, the J gene TRBJ2-1; TRBD1 matches at 9 bases. The CDR3 is 13 residues long. From germline, CDR1 is SGHRS and CDR2 YFSETQ. V shed 3 bases, J shed 5 bases, and the junction held 0 bases outside the gene matches.